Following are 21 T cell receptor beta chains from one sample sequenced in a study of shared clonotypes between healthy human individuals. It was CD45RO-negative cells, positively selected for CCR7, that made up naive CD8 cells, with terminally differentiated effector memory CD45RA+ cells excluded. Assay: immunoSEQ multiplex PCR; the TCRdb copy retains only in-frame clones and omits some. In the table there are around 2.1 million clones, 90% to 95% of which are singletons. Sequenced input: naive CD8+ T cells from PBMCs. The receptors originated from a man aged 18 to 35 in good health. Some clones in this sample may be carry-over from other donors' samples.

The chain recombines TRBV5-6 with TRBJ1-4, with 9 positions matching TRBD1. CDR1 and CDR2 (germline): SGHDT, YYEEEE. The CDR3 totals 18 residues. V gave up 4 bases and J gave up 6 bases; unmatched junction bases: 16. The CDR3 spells CASSLHRGRDSGYEKLFF. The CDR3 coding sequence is TGTGCCAGCAGCCTGCACAGGGGGCGGGATAGTGGGTATGAAAAACTGTTTTTT.

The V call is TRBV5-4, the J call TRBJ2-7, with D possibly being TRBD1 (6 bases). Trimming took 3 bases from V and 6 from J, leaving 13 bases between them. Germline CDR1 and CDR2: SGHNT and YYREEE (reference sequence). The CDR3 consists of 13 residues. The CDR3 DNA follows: TGTGCCAGCAGCTCGACAGGCCCAGGCGAGCAGTACTTC. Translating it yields CASSSTGPGEQYF.

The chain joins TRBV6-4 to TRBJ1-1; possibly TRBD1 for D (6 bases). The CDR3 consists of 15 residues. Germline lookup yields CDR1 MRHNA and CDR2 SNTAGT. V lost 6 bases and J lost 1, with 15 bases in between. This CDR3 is CASSPGVTGNTEAFF. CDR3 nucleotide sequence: TGTGCCAGCAGCCCAGGGGTTACTGGGAACACTGAAGCTTTCTTT.

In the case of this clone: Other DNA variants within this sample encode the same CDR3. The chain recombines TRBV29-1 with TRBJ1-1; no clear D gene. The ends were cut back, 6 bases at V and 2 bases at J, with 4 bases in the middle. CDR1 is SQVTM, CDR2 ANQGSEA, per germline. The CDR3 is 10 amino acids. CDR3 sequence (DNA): TGCAGCGTGGGCAACACTGAAGCTTTCTTT. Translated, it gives CSVGNTEAFF. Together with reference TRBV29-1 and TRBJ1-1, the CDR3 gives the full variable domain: SAVISQKPSRDICQRGTSLTIQCQVDSQVTMMFWYRQQPGQSLTLIATANQGSEATYESGFVIDKFPISRPNLTFSTLTVSNMSPEDSSIYLCSVGNTEAFFGQGTRLTVV.

In DNA form, the CDR3 reads TGTGCCATCAGTGACACCATAGGGGGACAGGGCCCCTACGAGCAGTACTTC. It codes for CAISDTIGGQGPYEQYF. The rearrangement links TRBV10-3 to TRBJ2-7; 9 nucleotides agree with TRBD1. Looked up from germline, CDR1 is ENHRY and CDR2 is SYGVKD. This CDR3 region has 17 residues. V shed 3 bases and J 2 bases; nucleotides not matched to a gene: 11.

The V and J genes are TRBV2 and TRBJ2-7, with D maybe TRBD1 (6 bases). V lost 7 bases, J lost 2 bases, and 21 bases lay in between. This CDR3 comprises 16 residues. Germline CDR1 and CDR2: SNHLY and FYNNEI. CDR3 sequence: CASTPVRDTRTYEQYF. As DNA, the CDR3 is TGTGCCAGCACCCCCGTCCGGGACACACGTACCTACGAGCAGTACTTC.

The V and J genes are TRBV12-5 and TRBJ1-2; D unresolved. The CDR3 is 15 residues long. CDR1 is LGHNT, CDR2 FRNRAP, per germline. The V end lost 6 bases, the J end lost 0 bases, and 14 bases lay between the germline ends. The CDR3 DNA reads TGTGCTAGTGGACCAGGAGCGTGGGCTAACTATGGCTACACCTTC. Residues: CASGPGAWANYGYTF.

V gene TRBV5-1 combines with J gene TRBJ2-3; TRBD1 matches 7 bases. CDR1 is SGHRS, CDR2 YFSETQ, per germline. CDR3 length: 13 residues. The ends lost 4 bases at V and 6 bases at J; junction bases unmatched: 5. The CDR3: CASSPTGVDTQYF. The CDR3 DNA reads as TGCGCCAGCAGCCCCACAGGGGTGGATACGCAGTATTTT.

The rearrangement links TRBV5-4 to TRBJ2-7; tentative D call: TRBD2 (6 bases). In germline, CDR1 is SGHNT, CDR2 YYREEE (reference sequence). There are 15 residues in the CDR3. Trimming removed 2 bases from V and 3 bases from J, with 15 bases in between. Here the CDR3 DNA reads TGTGCCAGCAGCTTTCAGCGGGTAGGGCACTACGAGCAGTACTTC. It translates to CASSFQRVGHYEQYF.

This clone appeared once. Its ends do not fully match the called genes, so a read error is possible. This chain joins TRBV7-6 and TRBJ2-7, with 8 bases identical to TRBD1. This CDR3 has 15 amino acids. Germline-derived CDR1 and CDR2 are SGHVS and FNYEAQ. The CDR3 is CASSLEPGGSDEQYF. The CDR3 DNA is TGTGCCAGCAGCTTAGAGCCAGGGGGCTCCGACGAGCAGTACTTC.

DNA for the CDR3: TGTGCCACCAGGGACAGGACCTACGAGCAGTACTTC. As protein: CATRDRTYEQYF. V is TRBV15 and J is TRBJ2-7, with TRBD1 matching over 7 bases. Trimming took 6 bases from V and 2 from J; bases not matched to a gene: 1. Germline lookup yields CDR1 LNHNV and CDR2 YYDKDF (reference sequence). CDR3 length equals 12 residues.

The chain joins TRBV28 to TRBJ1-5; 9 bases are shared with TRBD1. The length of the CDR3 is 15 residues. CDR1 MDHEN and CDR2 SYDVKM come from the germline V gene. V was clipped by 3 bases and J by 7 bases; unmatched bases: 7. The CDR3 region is CASSFVTGGLQPQHF. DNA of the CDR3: TGTGCCAGCAGTTTCGTGACAGGGGGACTGCAGCCCCAGCATTTT.

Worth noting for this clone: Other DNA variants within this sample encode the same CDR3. The CDR3 region is CASSQDLANYGYTF. Written as DNA, the CDR3 is TGCGCCAGCAGCCAAGATCTCGCTAACTATGGCTACACCTTC. The chain employs TRBV4-1 and TRBJ1-2; no firm D call. There are 14 residues in the CDR3. Germline V CDR1 and CDR2: MGHRA, YSYEKL. V gave up 0 bases and J gave up 0 bases, with 5 bases separating them.

CDR3 DNA sequence: TGTGCCATCAGTGAGCTCGGACAGGGACTCTATGGCTACACCTTC. Protein product: CAISELGQGLYGYTF. The J gene is TRBJ1-2, the V gene TRBV10-3; 8 bases map to TRBD1. From germline, CDR1 is ENHRY and CDR2 SYGVKD. This CDR3 has 15 amino acids. Trimming at V came to 2 bases and at J to 4 bases, leaving 6 bases not matched to a gene.

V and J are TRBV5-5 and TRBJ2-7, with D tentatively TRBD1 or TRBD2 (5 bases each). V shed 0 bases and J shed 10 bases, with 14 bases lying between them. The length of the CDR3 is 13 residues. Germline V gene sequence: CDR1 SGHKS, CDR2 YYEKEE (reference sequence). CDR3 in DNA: TGTGCCAGCAGCTTGGCCGGTAATGGGGACCAGTACTTC. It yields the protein CASSLAGNGDQYF.

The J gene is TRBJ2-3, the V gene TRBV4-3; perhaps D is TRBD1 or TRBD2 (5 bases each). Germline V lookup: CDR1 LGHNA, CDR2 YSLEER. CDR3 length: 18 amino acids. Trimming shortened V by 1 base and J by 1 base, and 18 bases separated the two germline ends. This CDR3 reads CASSQGDGTVEGTDTQYF. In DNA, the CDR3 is TGCGCCAGCAGCCAAGGGGACGGGACGGTTGAGGGCACAGATACGCAGTATTTT.

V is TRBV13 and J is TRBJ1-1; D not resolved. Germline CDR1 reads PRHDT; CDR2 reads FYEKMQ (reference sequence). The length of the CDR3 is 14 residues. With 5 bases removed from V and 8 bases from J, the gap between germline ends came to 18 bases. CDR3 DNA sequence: TGTGCCAGCAGCCCCGGGCCCCGAAGCAGGGAAGCTTTCTTT. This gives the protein CASSPGPRSREAFF.

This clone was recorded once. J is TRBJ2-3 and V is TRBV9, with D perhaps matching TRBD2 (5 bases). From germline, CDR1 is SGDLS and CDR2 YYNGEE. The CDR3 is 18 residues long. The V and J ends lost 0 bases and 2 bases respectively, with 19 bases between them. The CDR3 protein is CASSVAPKKSGDTDTQYF. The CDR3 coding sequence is TGTGCCAGCAGCGTAGCCCCTAAGAAGAGCGGAGACACAGATACGCAGTATTTT.

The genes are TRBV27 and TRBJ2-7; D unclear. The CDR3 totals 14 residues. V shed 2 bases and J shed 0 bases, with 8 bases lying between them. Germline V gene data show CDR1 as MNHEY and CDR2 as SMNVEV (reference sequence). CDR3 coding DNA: TGTGCCAGCAGTTTAAATGGCCGCTCCTACGAGCAGTACTTC. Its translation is CASSLNGRSYEQYF.

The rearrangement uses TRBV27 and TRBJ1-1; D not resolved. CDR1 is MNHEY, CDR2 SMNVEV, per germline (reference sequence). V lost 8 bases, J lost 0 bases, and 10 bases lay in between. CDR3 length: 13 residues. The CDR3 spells CASQLTVNTEAFF. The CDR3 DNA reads TGTGCCAGCCAACTGACGGTGAACACTGAAGCTTTCTTT.

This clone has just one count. The CDR3 loop is CASSPGTSYSYEQYF. In DNA, the CDR3 is TGTGCCAGCAGTCCTGGGACTAGCTACTCCTACGAGCAGTACTTC. The V call is TRBV27, the J call TRBJ2-7, with TRBD2 matching over 9 bases. CDR3 size: 15 residues. In germline, CDR1 is MNHEY, CDR2 SMNVEV (reference sequence). Trimming cost V 5 bases and J 0 bases; bases outside gene matches: 5.